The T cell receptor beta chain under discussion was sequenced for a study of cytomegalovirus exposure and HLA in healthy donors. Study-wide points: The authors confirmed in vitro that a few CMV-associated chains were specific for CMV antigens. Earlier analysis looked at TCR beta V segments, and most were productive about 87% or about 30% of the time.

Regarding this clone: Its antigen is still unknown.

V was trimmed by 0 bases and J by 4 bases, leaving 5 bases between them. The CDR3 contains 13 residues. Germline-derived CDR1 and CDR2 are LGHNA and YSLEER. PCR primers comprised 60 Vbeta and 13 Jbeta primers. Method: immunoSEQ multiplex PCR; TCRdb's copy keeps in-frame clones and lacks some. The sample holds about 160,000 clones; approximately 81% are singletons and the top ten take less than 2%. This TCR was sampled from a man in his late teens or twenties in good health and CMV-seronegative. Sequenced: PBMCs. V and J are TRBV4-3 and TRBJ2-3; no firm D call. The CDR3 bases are TGCGCCAGCAGCCAAGATTTCTCAGATACGCAGTATTTT. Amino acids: CASSQDFSDTQYF.